This T cell receptor beta chain was sequenced for a study of tumor-infiltrating lymphocytes in localized non-small cell lung cancer. Data came from immunoSEQ multiplex PCR; TCRdb stores just in-frame clones and leaves some out. The sample carries thousands of clones, around 77% recorded once. Trimming left V 5 bases short and J 8 bases short, with 15 bases between. This CDR3 spans 13 amino acids. In germline, CDR1 is SGHTA, CDR2 FQGNSA. V gene TRBV7-2 combines with J gene TRBJ1-2; D is ambiguous. The sample comprised uninvolved lung tissue not adjacent to the tumor. The sequence came from a human donor with non-small cell lung cancer. The CDR3 DNA follows: TGTGCCAGCAGCCCGTCGTCGGCGGAGGGCTACACCTTC. Protein product: CASSPSSAEGYTF.